These 32 T cell receptor beta chains were sequenced from one sample in a study of T cell responses to AZD1222 COVID-19 vaccine. Using immunoSEQ multiplex PCR, the repertoire was profiled, and TCRdb retains in-frame clones only, with some absent. The data contain 150,000 or so clones, roughly 90% of them singletons. Sequencing used peripheral blood, obtained on day 0 of AZD1222 vaccination. These TCRs come from an adult in good health.

The chain has TRBV4-3 and TRBJ1-1; no definite D call. The CDR3 runs 14 residues. V lost 7 bases and J 1 base, leaving 13 bases between the germline ends. Germline CDR1 is LGHNA and CDR2 is YSLEER. In DNA, the CDR3 is TGCGCCAGCACACATGTCGGAGCGAACACTGAAGCTTTCTTT. It yields the protein CASTHVGANTEAFF.

This rearrangement joins TRBV7-2 to TRBJ2-1; 8 bases fit TRBD1. V gave up 3 bases and J gave up 8 bases; unmatched junction bases: 9. Germline V gives CDR1 SGHTA, CDR2 FQGNSA. This CDR3 has 15 amino acids. CDR3 nucleotides: TGTGCCAGCAGCTTTACCGGGACAGGTTTCGATGAGCAGTTCTTC. Translation gives CASSFTGTGFDEQFF. Variable domain in full (rest from reference TRBV7-2 and TRBJ2-1): GAGVSQSPSNKVTEKGKDVELRCDPISGHTALYWYRQSLGQGLEFLIYFQGNSAPDKSGLPSDRFSAERTGGSVSTLTIQRTQQEDSAVYLCASSFTGTGFDEQFFGPGTRLTVL.

A single count supports this clone. The chain is built from TRBV5-1 and TRBJ2-7; D perhaps matches TRBD1 (6 bases). Trimming took 4 bases from V and 4 from J, leaving 15 bases between them. Germline CDR1 reads SGHRS; CDR2 reads YFSETQ. The CDR3 consists of 14 residues. The CDR3 sequence is CASSPGTQVYEQYF. As DNA, the CDR3 is TGCGCCAGCAGCCCCGGGACACAGGTGTACGAGCAGTACTTC.

The rearrangement joins TRBV5-6 to TRBJ1-3; no clear D. This CDR3 has 12 amino acids. In germline, CDR1 is SGHDT, CDR2 YYEEEE. V was pared by 0 bases and J by 3 bases, with 1 base between. CDR3 protein: CASSLGGNTIYF. The DNA for the CDR3 is TGTGCCAGCAGCTTGGGTGGAAACACCATATATTTT.

The genes are TRBV6-1 and TRBJ2-3; 8 positions match TRBD2. Trimming cost V 0 bases and J 7 bases; bases outside gene matches: 6. The length of the CDR3 is 15 residues. Germline V gives CDR1 MNHNS, CDR2 SASEGT. This CDR3 is CASSEAERERYTQYF. The CDR3 bases are TGTGCCAGCAGTGAAGCGGAGCGGGAGCGGTATACGCAGTATTTT.

The chain uses TRBV7-3 and TRBJ2-7; no reliable D call. Germline V CDR1 and CDR2: SGHTA, FQGTGA. V lost 1 base, J lost 7 bases, and 11 bases lay in between. The CDR3 spans 13 residues. The CDR3 protein is CASSLSHQREQYF. CDR3 in DNA: TGTGCCAGCAGCTTAAGTCACCAGAGGGAGCAGTACTTC.

The J gene is TRBJ2-7, the V gene TRBV10-1, with 8 positions matching TRBD2. The length of the CDR3 is 14 residues. Losses at the gene ends were 2 bases for V and 4 bases for J; bases not matched to a gene: 4. Germline CDR1 is WNHNN and CDR2 is SYGVQD (reference sequence). CDR3 bases: TGCGCCAGCAGTGAGGGACTAGCCGATTACGAGCAGTACTTC. Translated: CASSEGLADYEQYF.

The rearrangement joins TRBV18 to TRBJ2-1, with D tentatively TRBD1 (5 bases). Germline values: CDR1 KGHSH, CDR2 LQKENI. V gave up 3 bases and J gave up 7 bases, with 7 bases separating them. The CDR3 consists of 12 residues. The CDR3 DNA follows: TGTGCCAGCTCACCGGCAGGGAATGAGCAGTTCTTC. This sequence encodes CASSPAGNEQFF.

This clone was observed a single time. The chain uses TRBV5-1 and TRBJ2-1, with 12 bases fitting TRBD2. The germline V gene encodes CDR1 SGHRS and CDR2 YFSETQ. CDR3 size: 15 residues. J was trimmed by 6 bases and V by 4 bases; bases with no gene match: 5. DNA of the CDR3: TGCGCCAGCAGCCTATCTAGCGGGAGGGCCAATGAGCAGTTCTTC. Translation gives CASSLSSGRANEQFF.

J is TRBJ2-7 and V is TRBV20-1; D call uncertain. V gave up 3 bases and J gave up 4 bases, with 13 bases separating them. The germline V gene has CDR1 DFQATT and CDR2 SNEGSKA (reference sequence). The CDR3 runs 13 residues. The CDR3 region is CSASDQLGYEQYF. In DNA form, the CDR3 reads TGCAGTGCTAGTGATCAACTCGGTTACGAGCAGTACTTC.

This chain connects TRBV28 to TRBJ1-1; weak D call: TRBD1 (6 bases). Trimming removed 6 bases at V and 4 bases at J, with 18 bases between. The CDR3 totals 15 residues. Germline CDR1 and CDR2: MDHEN and SYDVKM. CDR3 in DNA: TGTGCCAGCAGACTAGCAGGGGTACTGGGCACTGAAGCTTTCTTT. It specifies CASRLAGVLGTEAFF.

The chain's CDR3 is CASSVVEGNTIYF. CDR3 DNA: TGTGCCAGCAGCGTAGTAGAGGGAAACACCATATATTTT. The chain has TRBV9 and TRBJ1-3, with unresolved D. The CDR3 loop spans 13 amino acids. Looked up from germline, CDR1 is SGDLS and CDR2 is YYNGEE. V dropped 0 bases and J dropped 4 bases, with 5 bases sitting between them.

Concerning this clone itself: A much bigger clone sits one base away, suggesting this may be a read error. The rearrangement joins TRBV11-2 to TRBJ1-6; D is unclear. Trimming removed 5 bases from V and 6 bases from J, with 5 bases in between. The CDR3 has 12 amino acids. From germline, CDR1 is SGHAT and CDR2 FQNNGV. CDR3: CASSPGNSPLHF. Here the CDR3 DNA reads TGTGCCAGCAGCCCGGGTAATTCACCCCTCCACTTT.

The chain combines TRBV2 with TRBJ1-2, with D possibly being TRBD1 (5 bases). Germline V gene data show CDR1 as SNHLY and CDR2 as FYNNEI. V gave up 6 bases and J gave up 6 bases, with 11 bases separating them. This CDR3 region has 12 residues. CDR3 amino acids: CASSARGNGYTF. The CDR3 bases are TGTGCCAGCAGCGCCCGGGGGAATGGCTACACCTTC.

The chain joins TRBV29-1 to TRBJ2-3; no clear D gene. Trimming removed 7 bases at V and 3 bases at J, with 8 bases between. Germline lookup yields CDR1 SQVTM and CDR2 ANQGSEA. The CDR3 sequence is 11 residues long. Here the CDR3 reads CSADFTDTQYF. The CDR3 nucleotides read TGCAGCGCCGACTTTACAGATACGCAGTATTTT.

The chain employs TRBV11-3 and TRBJ1-6; D is ambiguous. V was trimmed by 1 base and J by 7 bases, leaving 5 bases between them. The length of the CDR3 is 13 residues. CDR1 is SGHNT and CDR2 is YENEEA in the germline V gene. CDR3 in amino acids: CASSLGWNSPLHF. DNA of the CDR3: TGTGCCAGCAGCTTAGGGTGGAATTCACCCCTCCACTTT.

The chain carries TRBV29-1 and TRBJ1-5, with D unresolved. In germline, CDR1 is SQVTM, CDR2 ANQGSEA. V lost 5 bases and J lost 2, with 7 bases in between. This CDR3 contains 12 residues. The CDR3 here is CSVSDGNQPQHF. CDR3 sequence (DNA): TGCAGCGTTTCGGACGGCAATCAGCCCCAGCATTTT.

This rearrangement joins TRBV7-2 to TRBJ1-3, with D perhaps TRBD1 (6 bases). The CDR3 covers 14 residues. The ends were cut back, 2 bases at V and 2 bases at J, with 7 bases in the middle. CDR1 is SGHTA and CDR2 is FQGNSA in the germline V gene. The CDR3 region is CASSLRDTGNTIYF. DNA of the CDR3: TGTGCCAGCAGCTTAAGGGACACTGGAAACACCATATATTTT.

V and J are TRBV6-2 or TRBV6-3 and TRBJ1-2; TRBD1 might be the D (5 bases). The CDR3 contains 15 residues. V shed 2 bases and J shed 0 bases, with 10 bases lying between them. Per the germline V gene, CDR1 is MNHEY and CDR2 is SVGEGT. CDR3 in amino acids: CASSYGLGANYGYTF. The CDR3 coding sequence is TGTGCCAGCAGTTACGGGTTGGGGGCTAACTATGGCTACACCTTC.

CDR3 sequence: CASSASQGAGQPQHF. CDR3 nucleotides: TGTGCCAGCAGTGCCTCTCAGGGGGCAGGACAGCCCCAGCATTTT. The V and J genes are TRBV27 and TRBJ1-5; 8 nucleotides agree with TRBD1. Germline-derived CDR1 and CDR2 are MNHEY and SMNVEV (reference sequence). The J segment lost 7 bases and the V segment lost 5 bases, leaving 10 bases of the junction unmatched. This CDR3 is built from 15 residues.

The chain recombines TRBV19 with TRBJ2-1; tentative D call: TRBD1 (6 bases). The CDR3 contains 14 residues. Trimming took 6 bases from V and 3 from J, leaving 12 bases between them. Germline V gene lookup returns CDR1 LNHDA and CDR2 SQIVND (reference sequence). The CDR3 sequence is CASRVDRSYNEQFF. The CDR3 DNA sequence: TGTGCCAGTAGGGTGGACAGAAGCTACAATGAGCAGTTCTTC.

The CDR3 loop is CSVAPTANYGYTF. In nucleotides, the CDR3 is TGCAGCGTTGCACCGACTGCCAACTATGGCTACACCTTC. The V gene is TRBV29-1, the J gene TRBJ1-2; D is unclear. CDR1 and CDR2 (germline): SQVTM, ANQGSEA. Trimming took 4 bases from V and 2 from J, leaving 11 bases between them. CDR3 size: 13 residues.

The rearrangement links TRBV7-9 to TRBJ1-2; TRBD1 matches at 7 bases. The V gene end was trimmed by 4 bases and the J gene end by 4 bases; junction bases not matched to a gene: 12. CDR1 is SEHNR, CDR2 FQNEAQ, per germline (reference sequence). The CDR3 is 16 amino acids. CDR3 sequence reads: CASSSPQGQEFYGYTF. The DNA for the CDR3 is TGTGCCAGCAGCTCACCACAAGGACAGGAGTTCTATGGCTACACCTTC.

The gene calls are TRBV4-3 and TRBJ2-2; unclear D gene. Germline V gene data show CDR1 as LGHNA and CDR2 as YSLEER. The CDR3 runs to 15 residues. Trimming took off 1 base at V and 1 base at J, with 7 bases between the two ends. This CDR3 reads CASSQVPGNTGELFF. CDR3 DNA: TGCGCCAGCAGCCAAGTTCCAGGGAACACCGGGGAGCTGTTTTTT.

This chain connects TRBV4-1 to TRBJ1-5, with D tentatively TRBD1 (6 bases). Germline V gene lookup returns CDR1 MGHRA and CDR2 YSYEKL. This CDR3 spans 15 amino acids. Trimming removed 3 bases at V and 4 bases at J, with 13 bases between. CDR3 protein: CASSQDSQANQPQHF. CDR3 sequence (DNA): TGCGCCAGCAGCCAGGACAGTCAGGCTAATCAGCCCCAGCATTTT.

Here the CDR3 reads CATGTGGKDTQYF. CDR3 bases: TGTGCCACGGGGACAGGGGGCAAAGATACGCAGTATTTT. The chain combines TRBV7-3 with TRBJ2-3; 12 bases fit TRBD1. V was clipped by 10 bases and J by 5 bases; unmatched bases: 4. The CDR3 covers 13 residues. Per the germline V gene, CDR1 is SGHTA and CDR2 is FQGTGA.

J is TRBJ2-3 and V is TRBV7-3; tentatively, D is TRBD1 or TRBD2 (5 bases each). Germline V lookup: CDR1 SGHTA, CDR2 FQGTGA. The CDR3 is made up of 15 amino acids. The V end lost 5 bases, the J end lost 1 base, and 13 bases lay between the germline ends. The CDR3 sequence is CASSRWGMGTDTQYF. DNA of the CDR3: TGTGCCAGCAGCCGTTGGGGGATGGGCACAGATACGCAGTATTTT.

The chain carries TRBV29-1 and TRBJ2-7, with 8 bases identical to TRBD2. With V trimmed by 6 bases and J by 3 bases, 4 bases remained unmatched. Germline-derived CDR1 and CDR2 are SQVTM and ANQGSEA. The CDR3 is 12 amino acids. CDR3 sequence reads: CSVSGTSYEQYF. CDR3 DNA sequence: TGCAGCGTCTCCGGGACTAGCTACGAGCAGTACTTC.

The chain links TRBV3-1 (or the pseudogene TRBV3-2) to TRBJ1-1, with unresolved D. CDR1 is LGHDT, CDR2 YNNKEL, per germline (reference sequence). Trimming took 2 bases from V and 1 from J, leaving 8 bases between them. CDR3 length: 14 amino acids. CDR3 amino acids: CASSQRQANTEAFF. The CDR3 region has the DNA TGTGCCAGCAGCCAAAGACAAGCGAACACTGAAGCTTTCTTT.

This chain links TRBV21-1 with TRBJ2-1; the listed D gene, TRBD1, was not tested against the DNA. TRBV21-1 is assigned pseudogene status. The CDR3 extends over 16 amino acids. The DNA of the CDR3 is TGTGCCAGCACCAACCTGGGGGACAGGGCCTACAATGAGCAGTTCTTC. It is translated as CASTNLGDRAYNEQFF.

The rearrangement links TRBV5-1 to TRBJ1-1; weak D call: TRBD1 (5 bases). Trimming pared 7 bases from V and 0 bases from J, leaving 10 bases between. The CDR3 loop spans 13 amino acids. Germline V gene data show CDR1 as SGHRS and CDR2 as YFSETQ. The CDR3 spells CASRGSLNTEAFF. Written as DNA, the CDR3 is TGCGCCAGCCGGGGGTCCTTGAACACTGAAGCTTTCTTT.

The gene calls are TRBV9 and TRBJ1-2; D call uncertain. Trimming left V 7 bases short and J 10 bases short, with 20 bases between. The CDR3 extends over 13 amino acids. The germline V gene has CDR1 SGDLS and CDR2 YYNGEE. CDR3 DNA sequence: TGTGCCAGCGGCGGGTCCCGGGCCCGAGCCTACACCTTC. Translation: CASGGSRARAYTF.